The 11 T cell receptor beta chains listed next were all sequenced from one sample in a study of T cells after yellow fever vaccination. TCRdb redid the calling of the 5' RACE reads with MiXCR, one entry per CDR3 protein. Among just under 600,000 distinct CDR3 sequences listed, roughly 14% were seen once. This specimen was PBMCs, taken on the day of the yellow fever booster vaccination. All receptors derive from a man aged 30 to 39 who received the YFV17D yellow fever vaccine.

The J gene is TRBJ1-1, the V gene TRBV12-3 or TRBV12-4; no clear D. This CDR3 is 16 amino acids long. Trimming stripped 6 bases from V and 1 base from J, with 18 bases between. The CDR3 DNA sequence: TGTGCCAGCAGCGGCCAACCTCTCCTGACGAACACTGAAGCTTTCTTT. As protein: CASSGQPLLTNTEAFF.

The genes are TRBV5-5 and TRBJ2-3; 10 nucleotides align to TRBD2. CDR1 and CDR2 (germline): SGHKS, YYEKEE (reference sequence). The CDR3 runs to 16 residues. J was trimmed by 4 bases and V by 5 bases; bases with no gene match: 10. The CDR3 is CASSYLAGVGADTQYF. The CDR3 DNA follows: TGTGCCAGCAGTTATCTAGCGGGAGTGGGTGCAGATACGCAGTATTTT.

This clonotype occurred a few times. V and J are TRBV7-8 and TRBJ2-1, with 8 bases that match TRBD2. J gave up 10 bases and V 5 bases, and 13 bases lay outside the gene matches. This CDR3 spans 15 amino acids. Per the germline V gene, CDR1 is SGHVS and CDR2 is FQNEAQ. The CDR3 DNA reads TGTGCCAGCAGCCGGACTAGCAATACCGCCTTAGAGCAGTTCTTC. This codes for CASSRTSNTALEQFF.

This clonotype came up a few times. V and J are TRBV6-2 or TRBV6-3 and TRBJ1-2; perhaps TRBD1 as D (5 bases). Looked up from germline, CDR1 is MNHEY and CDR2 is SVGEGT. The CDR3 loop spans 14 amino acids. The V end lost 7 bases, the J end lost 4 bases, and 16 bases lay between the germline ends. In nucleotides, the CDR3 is TGTGCCAGCATCCCAGGGCACGGTTTCTATGGCTACACCTTC. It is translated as CASIPGHGFYGYTF.

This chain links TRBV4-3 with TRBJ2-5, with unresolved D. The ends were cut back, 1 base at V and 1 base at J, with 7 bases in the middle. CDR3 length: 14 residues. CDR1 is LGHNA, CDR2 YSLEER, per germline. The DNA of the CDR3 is TGCGCCAGCAGCCAAGGCGGAACCCAAGAGACCCAGTACTTC. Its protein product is CASSQGGTQETQYF.

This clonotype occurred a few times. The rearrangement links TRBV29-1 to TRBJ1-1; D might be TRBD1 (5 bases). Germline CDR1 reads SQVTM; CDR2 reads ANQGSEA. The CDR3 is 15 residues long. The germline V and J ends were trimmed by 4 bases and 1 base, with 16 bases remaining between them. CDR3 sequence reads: CSVGGANRRNTEAFF. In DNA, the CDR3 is TGCAGCGTTGGAGGGGCCAATAGGAGGAACACTGAAGCTTTCTTT.

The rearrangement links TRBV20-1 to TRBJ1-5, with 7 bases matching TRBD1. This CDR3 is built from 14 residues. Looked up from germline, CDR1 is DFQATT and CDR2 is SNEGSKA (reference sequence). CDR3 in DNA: TGCAGCGTAGGGGGCAGGCGGTCTCATCAGCCCCAGCATTTT. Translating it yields CSVGGRRSHQPQHF.

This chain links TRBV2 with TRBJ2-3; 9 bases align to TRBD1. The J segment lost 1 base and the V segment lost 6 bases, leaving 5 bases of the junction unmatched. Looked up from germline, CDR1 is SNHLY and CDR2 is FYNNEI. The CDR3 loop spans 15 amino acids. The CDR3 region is CASRATGGGTDTQYF. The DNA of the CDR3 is TGTGCCAGCAGAGCGACAGGGGGAGGCACAGATACGCAGTATTTT.

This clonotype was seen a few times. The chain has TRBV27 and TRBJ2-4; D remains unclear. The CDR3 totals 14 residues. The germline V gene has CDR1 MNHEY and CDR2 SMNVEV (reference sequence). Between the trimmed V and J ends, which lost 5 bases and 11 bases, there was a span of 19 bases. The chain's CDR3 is CASSPSGAVAVQYF. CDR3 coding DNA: TGTGCCAGCAGTCCAAGTGGCGCCGTCGCGGTTCAGTACTTC.

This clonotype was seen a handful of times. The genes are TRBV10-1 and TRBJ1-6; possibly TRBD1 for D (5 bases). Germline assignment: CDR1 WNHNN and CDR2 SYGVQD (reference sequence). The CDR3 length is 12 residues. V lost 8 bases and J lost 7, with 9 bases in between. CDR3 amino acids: CASGTWNSPLHF. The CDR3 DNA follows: TGCGCCAGCGGGACCTGGAATTCACCCCTCCACTTT.

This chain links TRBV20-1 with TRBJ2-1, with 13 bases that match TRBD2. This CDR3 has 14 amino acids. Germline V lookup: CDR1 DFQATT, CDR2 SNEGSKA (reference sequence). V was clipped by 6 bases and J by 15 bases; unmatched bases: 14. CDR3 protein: CSAPDGTSGAGLFF. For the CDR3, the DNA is TGCAGTGCCCCGGATGGGACTAGCGGGGCCGGTCTGTTCTTC.